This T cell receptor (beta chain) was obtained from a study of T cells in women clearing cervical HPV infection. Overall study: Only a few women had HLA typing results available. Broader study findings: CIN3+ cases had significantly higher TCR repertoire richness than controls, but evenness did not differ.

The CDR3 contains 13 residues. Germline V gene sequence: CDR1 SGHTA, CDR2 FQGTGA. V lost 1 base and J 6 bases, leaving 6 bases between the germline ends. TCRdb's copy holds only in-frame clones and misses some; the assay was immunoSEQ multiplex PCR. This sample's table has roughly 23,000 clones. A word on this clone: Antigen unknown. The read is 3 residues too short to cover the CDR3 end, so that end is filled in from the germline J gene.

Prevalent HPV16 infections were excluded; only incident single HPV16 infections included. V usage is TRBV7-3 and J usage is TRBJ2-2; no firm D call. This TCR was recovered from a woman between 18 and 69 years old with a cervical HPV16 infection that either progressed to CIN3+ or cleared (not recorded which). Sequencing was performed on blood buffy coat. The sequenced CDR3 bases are TGTGCCAGCAGCTTAATTCATCCCGGGGAG. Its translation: CASSLIHPGE. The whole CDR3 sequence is CASSLIHPGELFF.